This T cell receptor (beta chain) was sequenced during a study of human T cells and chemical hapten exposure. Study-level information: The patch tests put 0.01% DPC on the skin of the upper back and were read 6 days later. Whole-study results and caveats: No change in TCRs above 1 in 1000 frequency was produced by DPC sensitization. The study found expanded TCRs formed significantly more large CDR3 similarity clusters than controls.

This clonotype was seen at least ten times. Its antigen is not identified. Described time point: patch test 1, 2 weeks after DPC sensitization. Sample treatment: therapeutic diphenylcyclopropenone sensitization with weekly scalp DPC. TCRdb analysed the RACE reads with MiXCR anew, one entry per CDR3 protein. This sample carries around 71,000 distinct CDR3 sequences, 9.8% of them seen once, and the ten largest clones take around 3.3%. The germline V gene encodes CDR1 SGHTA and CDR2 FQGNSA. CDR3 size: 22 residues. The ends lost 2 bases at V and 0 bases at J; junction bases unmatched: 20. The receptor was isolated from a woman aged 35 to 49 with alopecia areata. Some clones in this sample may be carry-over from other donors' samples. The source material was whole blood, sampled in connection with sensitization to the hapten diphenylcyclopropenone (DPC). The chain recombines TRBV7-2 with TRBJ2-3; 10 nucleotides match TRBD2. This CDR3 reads CASSLPFEGSGGPPLSTDTQYF. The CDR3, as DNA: TGTGCCAGCAGCTTACCCTTTGAGGGTAGCGGGGGGCCTCCACTTAGCACAGATACGCAGTATTTT.